This T cell receptor (beta chain) was recovered during a study of T-cell reconstitution after alpha-beta-depleted transplantation in children. General study points: As was reported, about two months after transplant, alpha-beta T cells came from several hundred expanded graft clones.

This CDR3 has 14 residues. V dropped 2 bases and J dropped 3; count of bases not matched to a gene: 3. The germline V gene has CDR1 SGHRS and CDR2 YFSETQ. This clonotype was seen at least ten times. Its target is unknown. It was with unique molecular identifiers that the TCRbeta library was prepared. TCRdb reprocessed the PCR reads via MiXCR and lists one record per CDR3 protein. The table includes about 980,000 distinct CDR3 sequences, roughly 29% detected once. This sequence originates from a boy less than two years old who had a stem cell transplant for SCID, so the T cells may come from the graft donor. The rearrangement links TRBV5-1 to TRBJ2-5; 8 bases agree with TRBD1. The sequenced sample was PBMCs, mostly from graft donor cells, obtained 360 days after TCRalphabeta/CD19-depleted stem cell transplant. This CDR3 reads CASSFGTGKETQYF. DNA of the CDR3: TGCGCCAGCAGCTTTGGGACAGGCAAAGAGACCCAGTACTTC.